The 27 T cell receptor beta chains below were found in one sample sequenced in a study of T cells in tumors after PD-1 blockade (dated by TCRdb to between 2018 and 2020). Libraries were made using the immunoSEQ multiplex PCR assay. TCRdb re-hosts the immuneACCESS table, in-frame sequences only. Its copies lack some clones; in the studies checked, an unresolved V gene accounts for under half of them, and the cause for the rest is not known. The sample contains about 35,000 clones, around four fifths of them found a single time. The ten top clones hold under 40% of the sample. The sample's time point label, decoded: before anti-PD-1 therapy. Sample: PBMCs, taken before anti-PD-1 treatment. The receptors shown here come from a human donor with basal cell carcinoma.

This clone has more than one count but fewer than ten. V usage is TRBV7-3 and J usage is TRBJ2-2; TRBD2 aligns across 11 bases. Losses at the gene ends were 5 bases for V and 6 bases for J; bases not matched to a gene: 5. The CDR3 loop spans 15 amino acids. Germline V gene data show CDR1 as SGHTA and CDR2 as FQGTGA. In nucleotides, the CDR3 is TGTGCCAGCAGCCTACTAGCGGGAGAGGCCGGGGAGCTGTTTTTT. Translated, it gives CASSLLAGEAGELFF.

CDR3 residues: CASSSPRIRELFF. As DNA, the CDR3 is TGTGCCAGCAGTTCCCCCCGCATCAGGGAGCTGTTTTTT. The chain combines TRBV28 with TRBJ2-2; D gene unclear. Trimming took 4 bases from V and 9 from J, leaving 12 bases between them. The CDR3 has 13 amino acids. Per germline, CDR1 MDHEN and CDR2 SYDVKM.

V is TRBV6-5 and J is TRBJ1-5; no clear D. Germline V CDR1 and CDR2: MNHEY, SVGAGI. V was cut by 6 bases and J by 4 bases, with 10 bases left in between. The CDR3 spans 13 residues. The CDR3 DNA reads as TGTGCCAGCAGCCCCTCTTATAATCAGCCCCAGCATTTT. Translated, it gives CASSPSYNQPQHF.

The chain couples TRBV4-3 to TRBJ2-1; the D gene is possibly TRBD2 (6 bases). Trimming shortened V by 0 bases and J by 8 bases, and 14 bases separated the two germline ends. Per the germline V gene, CDR1 is LGHNA and CDR2 is YSLEER. This CDR3 contains 15 residues. CDR3 amino acids: CASSQEKRELDEQFF. CDR3 DNA: TGCGCCAGCAGCCAAGAAAAACGGGAGTTGGATGAGCAGTTCTTC.

This rearrangement joins TRBV7-9 to TRBJ1-3, with D unclear. The CDR3 contains 15 residues. Trimming pared 3 bases from V and 3 bases from J, leaving 12 bases between. Per the germline V gene, CDR1 is SEHNR and CDR2 is FQNEAQ (reference sequence). The CDR3 DNA reads as TGTGCCAGCAGCTTTATGGGAGAAGGTGGAAACACCATATATTTT. Residues: CASSFMGEGGNTIYF.

This rearrangement joins TRBV5-1 to TRBJ1-1; D gene ambiguous. The CDR3 totals 13 residues. The germline V gene encodes CDR1 SGHRS and CDR2 YFSETQ. Trimming pared 2 bases from V and 1 base from J, leaving 6 bases between. The DNA for the CDR3 is TGCGCCAGCAGCTTCAACTCGAACACTGAAGCTTTCTTT. Translating it yields CASSFNSNTEAFF.

The V call is TRBV4-1, the J call TRBJ1-2; D perhaps matches TRBD1 (6 bases). The CDR3 totals 16 residues. V lost 3 bases, J lost 5 bases, and 19 bases lay in between. Germline CDR1 is MGHRA and CDR2 is YSYEKL. The CDR3 DNA follows: TGCGCCAGCAGCCAGGGAGAGACAGGCGCTACTTATGGCTACACCTTC. Encoded protein: CASSQGETGATYGYTF.

The V and J genes are TRBV7-2 and TRBJ1-5; D remains unclear. The CDR3 is 14 residues long. The germline gives CDR1 SGHTA, CDR2 FQGNSA. V shed 3 bases and J shed 2 bases, with 8 bases lying between them. The CDR3 region is CASSFSGGNQPQHF. CDR3 nucleotide sequence: TGTGCCAGCAGCTTTTCAGGAGGCAATCAGCCCCAGCATTTT.

This rearrangement joins TRBV9 to TRBJ1-6; D unresolved. This CDR3 comprises 14 residues. The germline CDR1 and CDR2 sequences are SGDLS and YYNGEE. With 4 bases removed from V and 4 bases from J, the gap between germline ends came to 9 bases. As DNA, the CDR3 is TGTGCCAGCAGCCCCTGGCGGTATAATTCACCCCTCCACTTT. It yields the protein CASSPWRYNSPLHF. The full variable domain, in which reference TRBV9 and TRBJ1-6 provide the parts outside the CDR3, is DSGVTQTPKHLITATGQRVTLRCSPRSGDLSVYWYQQSLDQGLQFLIQYYNGEERAKGNILERFSAQQFPDLHSELNLSSLELGDSALYFCASSPWRYNSPLHFGNGTRLTVT.

This rearrangement joins TRBV7-6 to TRBJ1-2; perhaps TRBD1 as D (5 bases). CDR3 length: 13 amino acids. From germline, CDR1 is SGHVS and CDR2 FNYEAQ. V was pared by 2 bases and J by 5 bases, with 9 bases between. DNA of the CDR3: TGTGCCAGCAGCTTATCAGGGACGTATGGCTACACCTTC. This gives the protein CASSLSGTYGYTF.

This chain uses TRBV29-1 with TRBJ2-1; TRBD2 agrees at 8 bases. Germline CDR1 reads SQVTM; CDR2 reads ANQGSEA. Trimming cost V 6 bases and J 7 bases; bases outside gene matches: 5. The CDR3 consists of 12 residues. The CDR3 reads CSVGGGWNEQFF. CDR3 DNA sequence: TGCAGCGTCGGGGGGGGCTGGAATGAGCAGTTCTTC.

This chain links TRBV18 with TRBJ2-7; tentatively, D is TRBD2 (6 bases). Trimming cost V 3 bases and J 0 bases, with 12 bases left between them. CDR1 KGHSH and CDR2 LQKENI come from the germline V gene. There are 15 residues in the CDR3. CDR3 in amino acids: CASSPTGTDSYEQYF. CDR3 DNA sequence: TGTGCCAGCTCACCGACCGGGACTGACTCCTACGAGCAGTACTTC.

The CDR3 nucleotides are TGTGCCAGCAGCGTAGGTGGCTCTGTTGGGACCCAGTACTTC. Its translation is CASSVGGSVGTQYF. The chain carries TRBV9 and TRBJ2-5; D call uncertain. CDR1 is SGDLS, CDR2 YYNGEE, per germline. Trimming pared 0 bases from V and 7 bases from J, leaving 13 bases between. The CDR3 is 14 amino acids.

The chain carries TRBV29-1 and TRBJ2-5, with 8 bases matching TRBD2. V gave up 5 bases and J gave up 5 bases; unmatched junction bases: 10. Germline V gene sequence: CDR1 SQVTM, CDR2 ANQGSEA. This CDR3 contains 14 residues. CDR3 DNA sequence: TGCAGCGTTTACTTCGGGAGGGCTCGGGAGACCCAGTACTTC. It specifies CSVYFGRARETQYF.

The rearrangement links TRBV10-3 to TRBJ2-5, with D perhaps given as TRBD1 or TRBD2 (5 bases each). Per the germline V gene, CDR1 is ENHRY and CDR2 is SYGVKD. V dropped 4 bases and J dropped 6 bases, with 15 bases sitting between them. The CDR3 loop spans 14 amino acids. The CDR3 reads CAISAGLEPQTQYF. CDR3 nucleotide sequence: TGTGCCATCAGTGCGGGGCTAGAACCACAGACCCAGTACTTC.

The chain couples TRBV6-2 or TRBV6-3 to TRBJ2-7; TRBD2 matches 8 bases. V dropped 6 bases and J dropped 2; count of bases not matched to a gene: 6. CDR1 MNHEY and CDR2 SVGEGT come from the germline V gene. This CDR3 comprises 14 residues. Here the CDR3 DNA reads TGTGCCAGCAGCCCCGGGGGGGGCCCCTACGAGCAGTACTTC. Protein sequence: CASSPGGGPYEQYF.

A single count supports this clone. The gene calls are TRBV5-8 and TRBJ2-7; unclear D gene. V was clipped by 3 bases and J by 5 bases, with 6 bases between them. This CDR3 has 11 amino acids. Germline CDR1 is SGHTS and CDR2 is YDEGEE. CDR3 nucleotides: TGTGCCAGCAGCTACCCTAACGAGCAGTACTTC. This translates into CASSYPNEQYF.

The chain recombines TRBV9 with TRBJ1-5, with unresolved D. The CDR3 contains 15 residues. Trimming cost V 0 bases and J 0 bases, with 7 bases left between them. In germline, CDR1 is SGDLS, CDR2 YYNGEE. This CDR3 is CASSVAWYSNQPQHF. As DNA, the CDR3 is TGTGCCAGCAGCGTAGCTTGGTATAGCAATCAGCCCCAGCATTTT.

The chain recombines TRBV6-2 or TRBV6-3 with TRBJ1-6; possible D gene TRBD1, 5 bases. Germline CDR1 MNHEY, CDR2 SVGEGT. Trimming removed 5 bases from V and 3 bases from J, with 14 bases in between. The CDR3 spans 16 residues. CDR3 coding DNA: TGTGCCAGCAGTAAACGGGGCGGCGGCTATAATTCACCCCTCCACTTT. Its protein product is CASSKRGGGYNSPLHF.

On this clone itself: One end of the junction does not line up with germline, which may come from a read error. V is TRBV7-9 and J is TRBJ2-4; D is ambiguous. Germline CDR1 SEHNR, CDR2 FQNEAQ (reference sequence). This CDR3 is 13 amino acids long. CDR3 region: CASSRTQNPDLDF. As DNA, the CDR3 is TGTGCCAGCAGCCGTACCCAGAACCCGGACCTTGACTTC. Drawing the rest from reference TRBV7-9 and TRBJ2-4, the complete variable domain is DTGVSQNPRHKITKRGQNVTFRCDPISEHNRLYWYRQTLGQGPEFLTYFQNEAQLEKSRLLSDRFSAERPKGSFSTLEIQRTEQGDSAMYLCASSRTQNPDLDFGAGTRLSVL.

The chain recombines TRBV11-3 with TRBJ2-2; D uncertain. Trimming removed 6 bases from V and 1 base from J, with 6 bases in between. CDR3 length: 13 amino acids. From germline, CDR1 is SGHNT and CDR2 YENEEA. The CDR3 coding sequence is TGTGCCAGCAGAGCCGGGAACACCGGGGAGCTGTTTTTT. Protein sequence: CASRAGNTGELFF.

This clone was recorded only once. This chain connects TRBV30 to TRBJ2-7; 9 bases fit TRBD2. CDR1 is GTSNPN and CDR2 is SVGIG in the germline V gene (reference sequence). V lost 3 bases, J lost 0 bases, and 12 bases stayed unmatched. This CDR3 comprises 17 residues. The CDR3 DNA sequence: TGTGCCTGGAGCCAACTCACCCCTAGCGGGGCCTCCTACGAGCAGTACTTC. Translated, it gives CAWSQLTPSGASYEQYF.

The V and J genes are TRBV5-1 and TRBJ1-1; no clear D gene. CDR1 is SGHRS and CDR2 is YFSETQ in the germline V gene. CDR3 length equals 15 residues. V was trimmed by 3 bases and J by 2 bases, leaving 14 bases between them. CDR3 DNA: TGCGCCAGCAGCTCCGAAGGAGTTGATAACACTGAAGCTTTCTTT. This sequence encodes CASSSEGVDNTEAFF.

The sample holds one count of this clone. This chain links TRBV19 with TRBJ1-5; 7 bases fit TRBD1. Germline CDR1 reads LNHDA; CDR2 reads SQIVND (reference sequence). Unmatched junction bases numbered 9, after V lost 7 bases and J lost 0 bases. CDR3 length: 16 residues. CDR3 in amino acids: CASTGQAFYSNQPQHF. CDR3 DNA: TGTGCCAGTACCGGACAGGCTTTCTATAGCAATCAGCCCCAGCATTTT.

This clone was seen more than once but under ten times. The V and J genes are TRBV12-3 or TRBV12-4 and TRBJ2-7; D is unresolved. V lost 2 bases and J lost 0, with 5 bases in between. This CDR3 spans 13 amino acids. The CDR3 DNA reads TGTGCCAGCAGTTTATTCCGCTCCTACGAGCAGTACTTC. Amino acids: CASSLFRSYEQYF.

The CDR3 sequence is CASSPPAGPQETQYF. In nucleotides, the CDR3 is TGTGCCAGCAGCCCACCAGCGGGACCACAAGAGACCCAGTACTTC. The V gene is TRBV7-6, the J gene TRBJ2-5; 7 bases fit TRBD2. From germline, CDR1 is SGHVS and CDR2 FNYEAQ. The CDR3 runs to 15 residues. Unmatched junction bases numbered 8, after V lost 5 bases and J lost 2 bases.

The rearrangement uses TRBV30 and TRBJ2-2; a possible D gene is TRBD2 (5 bases). Per the germline V gene, CDR1 is GTSNPN and CDR2 is SVGIG (reference sequence). The germline V and J ends were trimmed by 1 base and 1 base, with 10 bases remaining between them. The CDR3 consists of 15 residues. This chain's CDR3 is CAWSGTDKNTGELFF. The DNA of the CDR3 is TGTGCCTGGAGTGGGACTGACAAGAACACCGGGGAGCTGTTTTTT.